This section outlines one TCR beta chain sequence together with its context. This sample stems from a study of cytomegalovirus exposure and HLA in healthy donors. This table comes from immunoSEQ multiplex PCR, and its TCRdb copy is limited to in-frame clones, with some not included. Seen here are approximately 120,000 clones, approximately 91% observed once, and the top ten hold approximately 2.3%. The CDR3 loop spans 15 amino acids. In germline, CDR1 is SGHRS, CDR2 YFSETQ. Trimming took off 0 bases at V and 5 bases at J, with 14 bases between the two ends. The sequenced material came from PBMCs. The chain couples TRBV5-1 to TRBJ2-5; the D gene is possibly TRBD2 (5 bases). The TCR comes from a woman between 18 and 30 years old in good health and CMV-seronegative. In nucleotides, the CDR3 is TGCGCCAGCAGCTTGGGGGAACTAGTCGAGGAGACCCAGTACTTC. Amino acid sequence: CASSLGELVEETQYF.